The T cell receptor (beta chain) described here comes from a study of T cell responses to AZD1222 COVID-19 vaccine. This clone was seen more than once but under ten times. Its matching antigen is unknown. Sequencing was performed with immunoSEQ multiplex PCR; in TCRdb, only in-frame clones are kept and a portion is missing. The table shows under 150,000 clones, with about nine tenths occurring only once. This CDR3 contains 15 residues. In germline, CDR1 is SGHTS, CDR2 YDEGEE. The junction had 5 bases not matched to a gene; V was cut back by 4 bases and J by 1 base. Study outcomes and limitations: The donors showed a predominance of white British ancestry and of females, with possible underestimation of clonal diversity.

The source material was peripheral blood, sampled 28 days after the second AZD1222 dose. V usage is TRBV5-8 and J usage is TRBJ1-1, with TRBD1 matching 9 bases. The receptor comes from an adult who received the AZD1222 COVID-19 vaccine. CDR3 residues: CASSARQGGNTEAFF. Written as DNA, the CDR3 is TGTGCCAGCAGCGCACGACAGGGGGGGAACACTGAAGCTTTCTTT.